These 32 T cell receptor beta chains originate from one sample sequenced in a study of cytomegalovirus exposure and HLA in healthy donors. Researchers ran the PCR with 60 Vbeta and 13 Jbeta primers. Assay used: immunoSEQ multiplex PCR; TCRdb lists only in-frame clones, some missing. Altogether tens of thousands of clones are present, about 84% being singletons, with the ten largest covering approximately 5.9%. Input material: PBMCs. The receptor set was obtained from a male donor in good health and CMV-seronegative.

The CDR3 nucleotides read TGTGCCAGCGGGGATCGTACAGAGACCCAGTACTTC. Protein sequence: CASGDRTETQYF. The chain uses TRBV19 and TRBJ2-5, with D possibly being TRBD2 (5 bases). V was pared by 9 bases and J by 4 bases, with 12 bases between. CDR3 length: 12 residues. Germline lookup yields CDR1 LNHDA and CDR2 SQIVND (reference sequence).

The chain carries TRBV6-6 and TRBJ1-1; the D is unclear. CDR3 length equals 14 residues. Germline assignment: CDR1 MNHNY and CDR2 SVGAGI (reference sequence). The V end lost 2 bases, the J end lost 3 bases, and 10 bases lay between the germline ends. The CDR3 spells CASSYRGFHTEAFF. The CDR3 DNA sequence: TGTGCCAGCAGTTACCGAGGGTTTCACACTGAAGCTTTCTTT.

V and J are TRBV4-3 and TRBJ1-5, with TRBD1 matching 11 bases. The CDR3 is 20 amino acids. In germline, CDR1 is LGHNA, CDR2 YSLEER. The trim removed 0 bases at V and 3 bases at J, leaving 13 bases unmatched. This CDR3 reads CASSQDPRTGGEGDNQPQHF. CDR3 coding DNA: TGCGCCAGCAGCCAAGATCCCCGGACAGGGGGCGAAGGGGACAATCAGCCCCAGCATTTT.

This chain links TRBV7-3 with TRBJ1-4; 7 bases map to TRBD1. CDR3 size: 15 residues. The trim removed 5 bases at V and 3 bases at J, leaving 6 bases unmatched. Per germline, CDR1 SGHTA and CDR2 FQGTGA. The CDR3 DNA reads TGTGCCAGCAGCCCCGACAGGGCCCCTAATGAAAAACTGTTTTTT. Translated: CASSPDRAPNEKLFF.

The chain employs TRBV11-1 and TRBJ2-1, with D perhaps TRBD2 (6 bases). The CDR3 runs to 16 residues. Looked up from germline, CDR1 is SGHAT and CDR2 is FQDESV (reference sequence). The germline V and J ends were trimmed by 1 base and 5 bases, with 15 bases remaining between them. The CDR3 protein is CASSLGPTSLDNEQFF. CDR3 in DNA: TGTGCCAGCAGCTTAGGCCCCACTAGCCTTGACAATGAGCAGTTCTTC.

The sample holds one count of this clone. This chain links TRBV4-3 with TRBJ2-6; perhaps TRBD2 as D (5 bases). The CDR3 extends over 17 amino acids. The V end lost 1 base, the J end lost 0 bases, and 10 bases lay between the germline ends. Per germline, CDR1 LGHNA and CDR2 YSLEER. The CDR3 DNA sequence: TGCGCCAGCAGCCAAGTTCACGGGAACTCTGGGGCCAACGTCCTGACTTTC. Protein sequence: CASSQVHGNSGANVLTF.

The rearrangement joins TRBV9 to TRBJ2-1, with D possibly being TRBD2 (5 bases). The V gene's germline CDR1 is SGDLS and CDR2 YYNGEE. Trimming took off 0 bases at V and 4 bases at J, with 8 bases between the two ends. The CDR3 spans 14 residues. CDR3 DNA sequence: TGTGCCAGCAGCGTAGTGGAGGTGTACAATGAGCAGTTCTTC. This sequence encodes CASSVVEVYNEQFF.

In its sample, this clone was seen a few times. The chain links TRBV9 to TRBJ1-2; possible D gene TRBD1, 5 bases. The CDR3 runs to 15 residues. V was pared by 0 bases and J by 0 bases, with 9 bases between. Germline V gives CDR1 SGDLS, CDR2 YYNGEE. In DNA form, the CDR3 reads TGTGCCAGCAGCGTAGGTCCGGGGGCTAACTATGGCTACACCTTC. This sequence encodes CASSVGPGANYGYTF.

This clone was counted a few times. J is TRBJ2-5 and V is TRBV5-1; TRBD1 matches 8 bases. The germline V gene encodes CDR1 SGHRS and CDR2 YFSETQ. This CDR3 spans 14 amino acids. Trimming at V came to 0 bases and at J to 5 bases, leaving 3 bases not matched to a gene. CDR3 sequence reads: CASSLGTGFETQYF. DNA of the CDR3: TGCGCCAGCAGCTTGGGGACAGGGTTTGAGACCCAGTACTTC.

The J gene is TRBJ2-4, the V gene TRBV4-2; 9 bases are shared with TRBD2. CDR3 length: 16 amino acids. Germline lookup yields CDR1 LGHNA and CDR2 YNFKEQ. V gave up 0 bases and J gave up 8 bases; unmatched junction bases: 8. CDR3 protein: CASSQDQAGGPDIQYF. The CDR3 region has the DNA TGTGCCAGCAGCCAAGATCAGGCGGGGGGGCCTGACATTCAGTACTTC.

This chain uses TRBV12-5 with TRBJ2-5, with a tentative D call TRBD1 (5 bases). The CDR3 length is 13 residues. CDR1 is LGHNT, CDR2 FRNRAP, per germline. Deletions cut 4 bases from V and 5 bases from J, with 11 bases between. CDR3 coding DNA: TGTGCTAGTGGTTCGGACACATGGGAGACCCAGTACTTC. Translated: CASGSDTWETQYF.

The chain joins TRBV30 to TRBJ1-2; 8 bases agree with TRBD1. The CDR3 contains 10 residues. From germline, CDR1 is GTSNPN and CDR2 SVGIG (reference sequence). J was trimmed by 4 bases and V by 8 bases; bases with no gene match: 0. The DNA of the CDR3 is TGTGCCGGGACAGGCTATGGCTACACCTTC. This gives the protein CAGTGYGYTF.

This clone was seen only a few times. The chain joins TRBV19 to TRBJ2-1, with 7 bases aligning to TRBD2. Germline assignment: CDR1 LNHDA and CDR2 SQIVND (reference sequence). The CDR3 runs 15 residues. V was pared by 5 bases and J by 3 bases, with 7 bases of the junction left unmatched. In DNA, the CDR3 is TGTGCCAGTAGTCCTGGGACGGGGGGCTACAATGAGCAGTTCTTC. This translates into CASSPGTGGYNEQFF.

The V and J genes are TRBV7-2 and TRBJ1-4, with 9 bases fitting TRBD1. The CDR3 is made up of 16 amino acids. Germline CDR1 SGHTA, CDR2 FQGNSA. J was trimmed by 3 bases and V by 5 bases; bases with no gene match: 7. The CDR3 loop reads CASSPPGQGSNEKLFF. The CDR3 bases are TGTGCCAGCAGCCCACCGGGACAGGGCTCTAATGAAAAACTGTTTTTT.

V usage is TRBV7-7 and J usage is TRBJ2-5; TRBD1 matches 10 bases. This CDR3 region has 15 residues. Trimming at V came to 1 base and at J to 3 bases, leaving 2 bases not matched to a gene. The germline CDR1 and CDR2 sequences are SSHAT and FNYEAQ (reference sequence). The CDR3 loop is CASSLGGTGEETQYF. DNA of the CDR3: TGTGCCAGCAGCTTAGGGGGGACAGGGGAAGAGACCCAGTACTTC.

The rearrangement uses TRBV30 and TRBJ2-3; TRBD2 matches 14 bases. There are 16 residues in the CDR3. CDR1 and CDR2 (germline): GTSNPN, SVGIG (reference sequence). The V gene end was trimmed by 1 base and the J gene end by 5 bases; junction bases not matched to a gene: 5. The CDR3: CAWSGGLAGGGDTQYF. CDR3 coding DNA: TGTGCCTGGAGTGGAGGACTAGCGGGGGGAGGAGATACGCAGTATTTT.

V usage is TRBV19 and J usage is TRBJ2-7, with D perhaps matching TRBD1 (7 bases). The V and J ends lost 5 bases and 4 bases respectively, with 21 bases between them. The germline CDR1 and CDR2 sequences are LNHDA and SQIVND (reference sequence). This CDR3 comprises 16 residues. CDR3: CASSFVAVRGRYEQYF. The CDR3 region has the DNA TGTGCCAGTAGTTTCGTAGCGGTCAGGGGGAGGTACGAGCAGTACTTC.

This clone was counted only a few times. The chain couples TRBV2 to TRBJ2-7; no firm D call. V lost 4 bases to trimming and J lost 5 bases, with 15 bases between them. The CDR3 totals 14 residues. Germline-derived CDR1 and CDR2 are SNHLY and FYNNEI. The CDR3 DNA follows: TGTGCCAGCAGTGTGGAACACTCTGGGCACGAGCAGTACTTC. Protein product: CASSVEHSGHEQYF.

This clone was counted only a few times. This chain uses TRBV10-3 with TRBJ2-5, with TRBD1 identical over 9 bases. The trim removed 8 bases at V and 0 bases at J, leaving 13 bases unmatched. In germline, CDR1 is ENHRY, CDR2 SYGVKD. The CDR3 spans 17 residues. This CDR3 reads CAISNTGTGFDQETQYF. DNA of the CDR3: TGTGCCATCTCGAATACCGGGACAGGGTTTGACCAAGAGACCCAGTACTTC.

This clone has more than one count but fewer than ten. V is TRBV6-5 and J is TRBJ1-2; D perhaps matches TRBD1 (6 bases). Trimming took 7 bases from V and 1 from J, leaving 13 bases between them. The germline CDR1 and CDR2 sequences are MNHEY and SVGAGI. The CDR3 covers 14 residues. In DNA form, the CDR3 reads TGTGCCAGCAAACTGAGGGGGGGTAACTATGGCTACACCTTC. Amino acids: CASKLRGGNYGYTF.

This clone occurred a few times. This sequence joins TRBV6-1 and TRBJ1-1; 8 bases agree with TRBD1. The CDR3 is made up of 14 amino acids. Germline V CDR1 and CDR2: MNHNS, SASEGT. After removal of 6 bases from V and 3 bases from J, the junction contained 6 bases not matched to a gene. In nucleotides, the CDR3 is TGTGCCAGCAGCTCGACAGGGGACGACACTGAAGCTTTCTTT. This translates into CASSSTGDDTEAFF.

This clone is medium-sized within its sample. V gene TRBV2 combines with J gene TRBJ2-3, with D unclear. V was trimmed by 4 bases and J by 4 bases, leaving 15 bases between them. CDR1 is SNHLY and CDR2 is FYNNEI in the germline V gene. The CDR3 contains 15 residues. The chain's CDR3 is CASSAVGEQADTQYF. CDR3 coding DNA: TGTGCCAGCAGTGCGGTCGGCGAGCAGGCAGATACGCAGTATTTT.

This chain joins TRBV18 and TRBJ1-1, with 9 nucleotides matching TRBD1. Germline-derived CDR1 and CDR2 are KGHSH and LQKENI. The CDR3 has 15 amino acids. The trim removed 1 base at V and 4 bases at J, leaving 4 bases unmatched. CDR3 loop: CASSPQTGGSTEAFF. DNA for the CDR3: TGTGCCAGCTCACCACAGACAGGGGGGAGCACTGAAGCTTTCTTT.

The chain couples TRBV5-1 to TRBJ2-1, with 10 positions matching TRBD2. This CDR3 has 18 amino acids. J lost 0 bases, V lost 1 base, and 7 bases had no gene match. The germline V gene has CDR1 SGHRS and CDR2 YFSETQ. CDR3 nucleotide sequence: TGCGCCAGCAGCTTGCTTGGACTAGCGGCGAGCTCCTACAATGAGCAGTTCTTC. Translated: CASSLLGLAASSYNEQFF.

CDR3 sequence (DNA): TGTGCCAGCAGAACCCCGACAGGGGACAGAGAGACCCAGTACTTC. This gives the protein CASRTPTGDRETQYF. The chain recombines TRBV6-5 with TRBJ2-5, with 8 nucleotides matching TRBD1. CDR3 size: 15 residues. CDR1 and CDR2 (germline): MNHEY, SVGAGI. J was trimmed by 4 bases and V by 6 bases; bases with no gene match: 10.

V and J are TRBV19 and TRBJ1-1, with D possibly TRBD1 on 5 matching bases. The germline CDR1 and CDR2 sequences are LNHDA and SQIVND (reference sequence). With 3 bases removed from V and 1 base from J, the gap between germline ends came to 15 bases. The CDR3 sequence is 16 residues long. This chain's CDR3 is CASSIDPPGGNTEAFF. In nucleotides, the CDR3 is TGTGCCAGTAGTATCGATCCCCCCGGGGGGAACACTGAAGCTTTCTTT.

The genes are TRBV19 and TRBJ2-1; 7 nucleotides line up with TRBD1. V shed 10 bases and J 5 bases; nucleotides not matched to a gene: 5. This CDR3 contains 12 residues. Germline V gives CDR1 LNHDA, CDR2 SQIVND (reference sequence). The CDR3 is CATTGQNNEQFF. In nucleotides, the CDR3 is TGTGCCACTACGGGACAGAACAATGAGCAGTTCTTC.

The chain couples TRBV2 to TRBJ2-5; 7 bases align to TRBD2. This CDR3 contains 13 residues. In germline, CDR1 is SNHLY, CDR2 FYNNEI. Unmatched junction bases numbered 8, after V lost 6 bases and J lost 7 bases. CDR3 in amino acids: CASRPGSGGTQYF. The CDR3 nucleotides read TGTGCCAGCAGACCGGGATCGGGAGGGACCCAGTACTTC. Using reference TRBV2 and TRBJ2-5 for the parts outside the CDR3, the full variable domain is EPEVTQTPSHQVTQMGQEVILRCVPISNHLYFYWYRQILGQKVEFLVSFYNNEISEKSEIFDDQFSVERPDGSNFTLKIRSTKLEDSAMYFCASRPGSGGTQYFGPGTRLLVL.

The gene calls are TRBV7-2 and TRBJ2-7; TRBD1 agrees at 7 bases. Trimming removed 3 bases from V and 0 bases from J; junction bases left unmatched: 8. Per the germline V gene, CDR1 is SGHTA and CDR2 is FQGNSA. This CDR3 spans 16 amino acids. The CDR3 nucleotides read TGTGCCAGCAGCTTGCGGACAGGTGGGCTCTCCTACGAGCAGTACTTC. The encoded protein is CASSLRTGGLSYEQYF.

V usage is TRBV13 and J usage is TRBJ2-7; D call uncertain. Per the germline V gene, CDR1 is PRHDT and CDR2 is FYEKMQ (reference sequence). Between the trimmed V and J ends, which lost 7 bases and 0 bases, there was a span of 10 bases. The CDR3 length is 13 residues. The chain's CDR3 is CASTPTNSYEQYF. The CDR3, as DNA: TGTGCCAGCACCCCGACAAACTCCTACGAGCAGTACTTC.

CDR3 DNA sequence: TGTGCCAGCAGCTTCCGACAGGGGTTTAATGAAAAACTGTTTTTT. Protein: CASSFRQGFNEKLFF. The V and J genes are TRBV9 and TRBJ1-4; 8 nucleotides agree with TRBD1. The trim removed 4 bases at V and 4 bases at J, leaving 6 bases unmatched. The CDR3 runs to 15 residues. Germline values: CDR1 SGDLS, CDR2 YYNGEE.

This clone was picked up a small number of times. The chain is built from TRBV4-1 and TRBJ1-1; 10 bases agree with TRBD1. CDR1 and CDR2 (germline): MGHRA, YSYEKL. The ends lost 4 bases at V and 7 bases at J; junction bases unmatched: 6. This CDR3 is built from 14 residues. The CDR3 DNA reads as TGCGCCAGCAGCCGACCGGGACAGGGGCATGAAGCTTTCTTT. Its protein is CASSRPGQGHEAFF.